The 7 T cell receptor beta chains below were found in one sample sequenced in a study of tumor T cells in aggressive B-cell lymphoma. Repertoires were generated with immunoSEQ multiplex PCR, while TCRdb's copy carries only in-frame clones and drops some. Seen here are about 11,000 clones, 80% to 95% observed once, and the top ten hold about 3%. The sample was tumor tissue. Receptor source: an adult with diffuse large B cell lymphoma.

About this clone: A junction boundary mismatches the germline segment, possibly from a read error. The genes are TRBV7-9 and TRBJ1-1, with TRBD1 as a possible D gene (5 bases). CDR3 length equals 14 residues. The V gene's germline CDR1 is SEHNR and CDR2 FQNEAQ (reference sequence). The CDR3 protein is CASSLAPQEPEAFF. In DNA, the CDR3 is TGTGCTAGCAGCTTAGCCCCACAGGAACCTGAAGCTTTCTTT.

The rearrangement uses TRBV19 and TRBJ1-2, with D unresolved. Trimming cost V 7 bases and J 1 base, with 7 bases left between them. CDR1 and CDR2 from the germline V gene are LNHDA and SQIVND (reference sequence). CDR3 length equals 12 residues. The CDR3 spells CASKEINYGYTF. For the CDR3, the DNA is TGTGCCAGTAAGGAGATTAACTATGGCTACACCTTC.

This clone was detected only once. The chain is built from TRBV5-6 and TRBJ1-1, with D possibly matching TRBD1 (6 bases). Germline V gene sequence: CDR1 SGHDT, CDR2 YYEEEE. The CDR3 sequence is 15 residues long. V lost 2 bases and J 5 bases, leaving 16 bases between the germline ends. The CDR3 spells CASSFVTQGWTEAFF. CDR3 nucleotide sequence: TGTGCCAGCAGCTTTGTTACGCAGGGGTGGACTGAAGCTTTCTTT.

The rearrangement joins TRBV9 to TRBJ2-1; D is possibly TRBD2 (6 bases). The CDR3 has 15 amino acids. The V end was cut by 4 bases, the J end by 1 base, with 12 bases between. Germline lookup yields CDR1 SGDLS and CDR2 YYNGEE. The CDR3 coding sequence is TGTGCCAGCAGCCCGTGGGGGGAATCCTACAATGAGCAGTTCTTC. It yields the protein CASSPWGESYNEQFF.

This rearrangement joins TRBV4-1 to TRBJ1-1; D uncertain. V lost 0 bases and J 3 bases, leaving 17 bases between the germline ends. The CDR3 length is 17 residues. Looked up from germline, CDR1 is MGHRA and CDR2 is YSYEKL. The CDR3 bases are TGCGCCAGCAGCCAAGAAGTTCCCCCGTTTGCGTACACTGAAGCTTTCTTT. It specifies CASSQEVPPFAYTEAFF.

The chain is built from TRBV11-3 and TRBJ2-3, with 8 bases fitting TRBD2. This CDR3 is 16 amino acids long. Germline V gene sequence: CDR1 SGHNT, CDR2 YENEEA. The V and J ends lost 5 bases and 0 bases, in that order; junction bases with no gene match: 7. CDR3: CASSTGLGGSTDTQYF. The CDR3 DNA follows: TGTGCCAGCAGCACGGGACTAGGGGGTAGCACAGATACGCAGTATTTT.

The chain is built from TRBV18 and TRBJ1-6; 8 bases map to TRBD1. The J segment lost 9 bases and the V segment lost 3 bases, leaving 13 bases of the junction unmatched. The CDR3 runs 17 residues. Germline loops: CDR1 KGHSH, CDR2 LQKENI. CDR3 sequence (DNA): TGTGCCAGCTCACCTACCCCCATGACAGGGGTCGGTTCACCCCTCCACTTT. It specifies CASSPTPMTGVGSPLHF.